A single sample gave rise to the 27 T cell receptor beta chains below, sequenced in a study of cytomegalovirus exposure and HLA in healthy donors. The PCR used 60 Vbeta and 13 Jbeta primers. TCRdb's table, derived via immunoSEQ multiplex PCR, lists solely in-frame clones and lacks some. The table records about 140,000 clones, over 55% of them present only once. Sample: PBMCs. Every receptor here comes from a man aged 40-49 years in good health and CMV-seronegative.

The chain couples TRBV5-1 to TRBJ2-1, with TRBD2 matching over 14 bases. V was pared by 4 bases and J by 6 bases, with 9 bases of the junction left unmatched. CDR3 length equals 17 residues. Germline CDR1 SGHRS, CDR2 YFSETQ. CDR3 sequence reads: CASSPGLAGGLINEQFF. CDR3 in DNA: TGCGCCAGCAGCCCTGGACTAGCGGGGGGCCTCATCAATGAGCAGTTCTTC.

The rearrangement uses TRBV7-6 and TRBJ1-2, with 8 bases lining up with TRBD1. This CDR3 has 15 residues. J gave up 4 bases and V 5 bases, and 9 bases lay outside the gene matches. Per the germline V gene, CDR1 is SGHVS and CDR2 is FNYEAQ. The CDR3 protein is CASSLDRGASYGYTF. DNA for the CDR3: TGTGCCAGCAGCCTCGACAGGGGTGCATCCTATGGCTACACCTTC.

CDR3 loop: CASSFAGAYGYTF. Written as DNA, the CDR3 is TGTGCCAGCAGTTTCGCAGGGGCATATGGCTACACCTTC. This chain connects TRBV27 to TRBJ1-2; TRBD1 is a possible D gene (6 bases). With 3 bases removed from V and 5 bases from J, the gap between germline ends came to 10 bases. The CDR3 is made up of 13 amino acids. Germline V gene lookup returns CDR1 MNHEY and CDR2 SMNVEV (reference sequence).

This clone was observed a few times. This chain's CDR3 is CASSTSRAFITEAFF. Written as DNA, the CDR3 is TGTGCCAGCAGCACGAGTCGAGCTTTTATCACTGAAGCTTTCTTT. V and J are TRBV14 and TRBJ1-1; D unresolved. The CDR3 sequence is 15 residues long. CDR1 SGHDN and CDR2 FVKESK come from the germline V gene. V lost 5 bases, J lost 4 bases, and 17 bases lay in between.

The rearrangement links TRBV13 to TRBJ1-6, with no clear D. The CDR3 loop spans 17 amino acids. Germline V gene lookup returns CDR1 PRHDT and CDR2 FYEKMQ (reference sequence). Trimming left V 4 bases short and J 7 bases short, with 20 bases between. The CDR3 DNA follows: TGTGCCAGCAGCTCCCACGATGGGGAGCTGGGGAATTCACCCCTCCACTTT. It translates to CASSSHDGELGNSPLHF.

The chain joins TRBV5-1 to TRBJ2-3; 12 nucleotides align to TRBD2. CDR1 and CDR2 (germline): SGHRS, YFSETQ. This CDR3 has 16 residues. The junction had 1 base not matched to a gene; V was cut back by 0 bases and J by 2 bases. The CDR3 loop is CASSLASGRATDTQYF. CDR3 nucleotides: TGCGCCAGCAGCTTGGCTAGCGGGAGGGCCACAGATACGCAGTATTTT. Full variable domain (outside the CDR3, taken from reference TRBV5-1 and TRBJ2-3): KAGVTQTPRYLIKTRGQQVTLSCSPISGHRSVSWYQQTPGQGLQFLFEYFSETQRNKGNFPGRFSGRQFSNSRSEMNVSTLELGDSALYLCASSLASGRATDTQYFGPGTRLTVL.

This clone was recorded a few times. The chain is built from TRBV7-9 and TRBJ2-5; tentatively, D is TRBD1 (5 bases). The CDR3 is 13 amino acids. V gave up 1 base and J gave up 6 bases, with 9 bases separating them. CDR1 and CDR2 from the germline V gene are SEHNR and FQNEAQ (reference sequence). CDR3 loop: CASSLDAGKTQYF. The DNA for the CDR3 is TGTGCCAGCAGCTTAGACGCAGGGAAGACCCAGTACTTC.

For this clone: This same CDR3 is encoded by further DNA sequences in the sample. CDR3 in amino acids: CASSTGAYEQYF. For the CDR3, the DNA is TGCGCCAGCAGCACGGGAGCCTACGAGCAGTACTTC. This chain links TRBV5-1 with TRBJ2-7; tentative D call: TRBD2 (6 bases). CDR3 size: 12 residues. The V gene's germline CDR1 is SGHRS and CDR2 YFSETQ. With 4 bases removed from V and 2 bases from J, the gap between germline ends came to 7 bases.

CDR3 in DNA: TGCGCCAGCAGCCGGACTAGCGGGGGAGGGACCGGGGAGCTGTTTTTT. Amino acids: CASSRTSGGGTGELFF. The chain carries TRBV5-1 and TRBJ2-2, with 13 bases matching TRBD2. V trimming: 4 bases; J trimming: 5 bases; junction bases outside the gene matches: 5. The CDR3 is 16 amino acids. Germline loops: CDR1 SGHRS, CDR2 YFSETQ.

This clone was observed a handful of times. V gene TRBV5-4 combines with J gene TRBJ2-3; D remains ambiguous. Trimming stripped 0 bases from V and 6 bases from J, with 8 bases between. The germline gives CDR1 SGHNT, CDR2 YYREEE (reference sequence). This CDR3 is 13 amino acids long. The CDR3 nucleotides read TGTGCCAGCAGCTTGGCCTTCGGGGATACGCAGTATTTT. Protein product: CASSLAFGDTQYF.

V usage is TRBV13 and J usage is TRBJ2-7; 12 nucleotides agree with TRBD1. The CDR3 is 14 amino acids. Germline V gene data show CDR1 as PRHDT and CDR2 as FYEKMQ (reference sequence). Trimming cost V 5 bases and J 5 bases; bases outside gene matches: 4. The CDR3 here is CASSAGQGAHEQYF. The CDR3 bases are TGTGCCAGCAGCGCGGGACAGGGGGCCCACGAGCAGTACTTC.

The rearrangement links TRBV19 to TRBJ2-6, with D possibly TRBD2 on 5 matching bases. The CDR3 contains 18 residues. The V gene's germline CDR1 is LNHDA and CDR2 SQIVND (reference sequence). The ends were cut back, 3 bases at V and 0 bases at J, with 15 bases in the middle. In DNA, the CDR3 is TGTGCCAGTAGTATTGCGGAGTGGGGAGCCTCTGGGGCCAACGTCCTGACTTTC. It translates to CASSIAEWGASGANVLTF.

CDR3 sequence: CASSSWLPGQGYTEAFF. DNA for the CDR3: TGTGCCAGCAGCTCCTGGCTCCCGGGACAGGGCTACACTGAAGCTTTCTTT. This chain uses TRBV7-6 with TRBJ1-1, with 9 bases matching TRBD1. The ends lost 4 bases at V and 3 bases at J; junction bases unmatched: 12. This CDR3 contains 17 residues. Looked up from germline, CDR1 is SGHVS and CDR2 is FNYEAQ.

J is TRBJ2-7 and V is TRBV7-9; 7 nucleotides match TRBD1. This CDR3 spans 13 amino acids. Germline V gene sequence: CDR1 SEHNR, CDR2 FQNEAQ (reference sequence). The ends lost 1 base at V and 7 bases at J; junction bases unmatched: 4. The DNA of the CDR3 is TGTGCCAGCAGCTTAGAGGGGGCCGGGGAGCAGTACTTC. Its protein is CASSLEGAGEQYF.

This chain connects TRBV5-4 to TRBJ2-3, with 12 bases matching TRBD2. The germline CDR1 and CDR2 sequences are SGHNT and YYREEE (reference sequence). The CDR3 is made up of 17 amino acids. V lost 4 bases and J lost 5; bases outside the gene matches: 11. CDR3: CASSKKTSGRFGDTQYF. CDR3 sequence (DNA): TGTGCCAGCAGCAAAAAAACTAGCGGGAGGTTCGGAGATACGCAGTATTTT. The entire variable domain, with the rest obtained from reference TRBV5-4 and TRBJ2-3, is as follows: ETGVTQSPTHLIKTRGQQVTLRCSSQSGHNTVSWYQQALGQGPQFIFQYYREEENGRGNFPPRFSGLQFPNYSSELNVNALELDDSALYLCASSKKTSGRFGDTQYFGPGTRLTVL.

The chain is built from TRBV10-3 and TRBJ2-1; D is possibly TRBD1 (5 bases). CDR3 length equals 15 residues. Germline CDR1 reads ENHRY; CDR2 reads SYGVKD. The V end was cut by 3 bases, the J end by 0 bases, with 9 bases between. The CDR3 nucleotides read TGTGCCATCAGTGAACTACAGGACTCCTACAATGAGCAGTTCTTC. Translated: CAISELQDSYNEQFF.

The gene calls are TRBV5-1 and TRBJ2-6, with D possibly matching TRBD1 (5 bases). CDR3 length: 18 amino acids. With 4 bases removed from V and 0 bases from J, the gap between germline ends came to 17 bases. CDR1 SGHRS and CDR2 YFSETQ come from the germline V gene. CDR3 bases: TGCGCCAGCAGCCCCGACAGCTTCAGCAGCTCTGGGGCCAACGTCCTGACTTTC. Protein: CASSPDSFSSSGANVLTF.

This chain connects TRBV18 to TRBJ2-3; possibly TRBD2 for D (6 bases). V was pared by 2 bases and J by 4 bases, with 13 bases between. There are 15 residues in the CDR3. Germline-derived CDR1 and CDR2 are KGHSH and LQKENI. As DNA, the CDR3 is TGTGCCAGCTCACCAGGGTCCGGGACTGCAGATACGCAGTATTTT. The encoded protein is CASSPGSGTADTQYF.

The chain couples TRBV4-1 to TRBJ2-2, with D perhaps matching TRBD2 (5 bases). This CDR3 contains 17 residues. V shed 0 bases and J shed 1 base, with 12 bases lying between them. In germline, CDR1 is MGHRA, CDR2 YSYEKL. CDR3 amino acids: CASSQDAFGENTGELFF. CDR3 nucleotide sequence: TGCGCCAGCAGCCAAGATGCCTTCGGGGAGAACACCGGGGAGCTGTTTTTT.

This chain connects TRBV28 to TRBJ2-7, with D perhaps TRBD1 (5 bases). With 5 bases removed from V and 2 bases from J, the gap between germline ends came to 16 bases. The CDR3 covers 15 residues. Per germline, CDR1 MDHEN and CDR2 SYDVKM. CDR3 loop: CASSLKDTGPYEQYF. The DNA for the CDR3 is TGTGCCAGCAGTCTTAAGGACACGGGCCCCTACGAGCAGTACTTC.

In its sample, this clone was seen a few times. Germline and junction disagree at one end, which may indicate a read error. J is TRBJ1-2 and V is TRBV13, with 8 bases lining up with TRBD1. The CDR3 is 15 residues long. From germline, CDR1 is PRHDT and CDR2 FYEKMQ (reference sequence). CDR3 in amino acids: CASSARTGRFYGYPF. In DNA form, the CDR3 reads TGTGCCAGCAGCGCCAGGACAGGGCGTTTCTATGGCTACCCCTTC. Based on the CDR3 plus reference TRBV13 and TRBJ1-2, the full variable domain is AAGVIQSPRHLIKEKRETATLKCYPIPRHDTVYWYQQGPGQDPQFLISFYEKMQSDKGSIPDRFSAQQFSDYHSELNMSSLELGDSALYFCASSARTGRFYGYPFGSGTRLTVV.

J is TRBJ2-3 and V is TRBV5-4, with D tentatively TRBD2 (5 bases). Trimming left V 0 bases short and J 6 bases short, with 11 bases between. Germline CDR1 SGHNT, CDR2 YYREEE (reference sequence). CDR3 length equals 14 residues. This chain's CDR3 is CASSLATGSDTQYF. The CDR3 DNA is TGTGCCAGCAGCTTGGCCACGGGGAGTGATACGCAGTATTTT.

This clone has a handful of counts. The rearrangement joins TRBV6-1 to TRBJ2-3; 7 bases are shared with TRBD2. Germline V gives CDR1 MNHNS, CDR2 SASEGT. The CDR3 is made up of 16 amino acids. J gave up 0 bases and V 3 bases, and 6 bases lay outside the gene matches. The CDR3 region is CASSDRAGPSTDTQYF. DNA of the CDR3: TGTGCCAGCAGTGACCGAGCGGGGCCTAGCACAGATACGCAGTATTTT.

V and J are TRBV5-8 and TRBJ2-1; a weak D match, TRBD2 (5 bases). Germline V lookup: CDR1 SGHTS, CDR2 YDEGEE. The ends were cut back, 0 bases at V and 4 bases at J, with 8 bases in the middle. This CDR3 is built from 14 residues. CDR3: CASSLVERYNEQFF. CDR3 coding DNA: TGTGCCAGCAGCTTGGTGGAGCGGTACAATGAGCAGTTCTTC.

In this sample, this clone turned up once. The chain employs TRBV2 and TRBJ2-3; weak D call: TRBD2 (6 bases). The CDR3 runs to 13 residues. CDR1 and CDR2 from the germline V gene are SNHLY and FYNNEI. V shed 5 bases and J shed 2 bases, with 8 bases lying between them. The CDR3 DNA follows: TGTGCCAGCAGTAGGGACTCCACAGATACGCAGTATTTT. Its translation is CASSRDSTDTQYF. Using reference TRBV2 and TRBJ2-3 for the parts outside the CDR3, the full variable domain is EPEVTQTPSHQVTQMGQEVILRCVPISNHLYFYWYRQILGQKVEFLVSFYNNEISEKSEIFDDQFSVERPDGSNFTLKIRSTKLEDSAMYFCASSRDSTDTQYFGPGTRLTVL.

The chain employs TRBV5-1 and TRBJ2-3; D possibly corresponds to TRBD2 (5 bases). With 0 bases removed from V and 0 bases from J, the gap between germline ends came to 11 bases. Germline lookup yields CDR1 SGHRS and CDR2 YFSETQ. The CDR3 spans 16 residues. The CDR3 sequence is CASSLADSTSTDTQYF. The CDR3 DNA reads TGCGCCAGCAGCTTGGCGGACTCAACTAGCACAGATACGCAGTATTTT.

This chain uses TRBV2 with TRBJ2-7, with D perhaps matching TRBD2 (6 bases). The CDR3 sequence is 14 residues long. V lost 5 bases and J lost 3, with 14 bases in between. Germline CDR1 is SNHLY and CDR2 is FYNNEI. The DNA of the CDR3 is TGTGCCAGCAGTAGCCGGGACTCGAACTACGAGCAGTACTTC. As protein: CASSSRDSNYEQYF.